This TCR beta chain was captured in a study of T cells in Graves' hyperthyroidism and ophthalmopathy. The study, taken as a whole, reports: The model foresaw ophthalmopathy a median around seven months prior to onset.

This clonotype was seen many times. The antigen is not known. Germline trimming cut 5 bases from V and 3 bases from J; bases unmatched to any gene: 4. Germline CDR1 reads SNHLY; CDR2 reads FYNNEI. This CDR3 has 14 amino acids. Orbital computed tomography, thyroid ultrasound, serum thyroxine and TRAb, and clinical symptoms together informed the diagnoses. Amplification of TCR beta CDR3 regions was performed using RNA transcripts as template. A first-round RT-PCR of the TCR CDR3 used the HTBI primer set. TCRdb independently ran MiXCR on the multiplex PCR reads; one entry per CDR3 protein. The table includes 550,000 to 600,000 distinct CDR3 sequences, 11% to 15% detected once.

Input material: blood. The chain is built from TRBV2 and TRBJ1-2; 9 nucleotides align to TRBD1. This receptor was taken from a woman under 30 with Graves' ophthalmopathy. Here the CDR3 reads CASSLTGGYYGYTF. The CDR3 DNA reads as TGTGCCAGCAGTCTGACAGGGGGATACTATGGCTACACCTTC.